This T cell receptor (beta chain) appears in the sequencing data of a study of blood T cell repertoires in COVID-19 (TCRdb year 2020). As for the study more broadly: Samples covering the acute and convalescent phases of COVID-19 were provided by collaborators in the United States, Italy and Spain. The material from the prospective study consisted of cDNA or gDNA derived from T cells, B-cell-depleted T cells, or PBMCs. Subjects who had been exposed to COVID-19, were actively infected with it, or had recovered from it provided the deeply sampled blood TCRbeta repertoires that made up the dataset. Samples came from the ongoing ImmuneRACE study (first 160 participants) plus 1,254 subjects from 6 global collaborators. Sample metadata almost always included a de-identified subject ID, COVID-19 status, age in years and sex. The repertoires were released in a freely available public database meant as a resource for research on the immune response to SARS-CoV-2. Where available, HLA class I and class II types were obtained from metadata supplied by the sample provider rather than from assay-based typing. Points the paper makes about the study in general: How much clinical and demographic metadata was included differed by source and by participant, and the metadata was provided uncurated.

A second Seattle source provided samples from volunteer blood donors who had recovered from COVID-19. The collaborating institutions used their own protocols to collect whole blood in K2EDTA tubes. For TCRbeta analysis, collaborators shipped samples in one of three forms: frozen whole blood, isolated PBMCs, or DNA extracted from either of those sample types. The germline V end is reduced by 6 bases and the J end by 10 bases; junction bases left unmatched: 9. Inclusive of the bounding cysteine and phenylalanine, the CDR3 is 14 residues long. Only the CDR3 DNA is retained, 42 bases long and in frame from the first base. Per the germline V gene, SNHLY is the CDR1 and FYNNEI is the CDR2. Points on this clone: The clone's antigen remains unknown. Per-nucleotide qualities are absent, and no much larger clonotype sits a single base away.

The immunoSEQ Assay, a bias-controlled multiplex PCR, was used to amplify TCRbeta CDR3 regions from genomic DNA. Processing in the source paper ran as follows. The number of nucleated cells in each sample was estimated by amplification of reference gene primers within the assay. To quantify the absolute abundance of each unique TCRbeta CDR3 rearrangement, sequence reads were collapsed and filtered. For each sample, productive Simpson clonality was calculated as the square root of Simpson's diversity index over productive rearrangements. TCRdb carries this immuneACCESS record with in-frame sequences only. Its versions omit some clonotypes, under half of them owing to an unresolved V gene in the studies checked, with the rest unexplained. V, J and clone size are those of that table, while D and trimming were read from the DNA. This sample is represented by hundreds of thousands of clones; around nine tenths of them were singletons. 1.5% to 2% of the sample rests with the top ten.

Sequenced material: peripheral blood. The TCR comes from a woman aged 55 to 70 who had recovered from COVID-19. The sequence joins TRBV2 to TRBJ1-6; the central 7 bases match TRBD1. The CDR3: CASRGDSPRSPLHF. The nucleotide sequence is TGTGCCAGCAGGGGGGACAGCCCTCGATCACCCCTCCACTTT.